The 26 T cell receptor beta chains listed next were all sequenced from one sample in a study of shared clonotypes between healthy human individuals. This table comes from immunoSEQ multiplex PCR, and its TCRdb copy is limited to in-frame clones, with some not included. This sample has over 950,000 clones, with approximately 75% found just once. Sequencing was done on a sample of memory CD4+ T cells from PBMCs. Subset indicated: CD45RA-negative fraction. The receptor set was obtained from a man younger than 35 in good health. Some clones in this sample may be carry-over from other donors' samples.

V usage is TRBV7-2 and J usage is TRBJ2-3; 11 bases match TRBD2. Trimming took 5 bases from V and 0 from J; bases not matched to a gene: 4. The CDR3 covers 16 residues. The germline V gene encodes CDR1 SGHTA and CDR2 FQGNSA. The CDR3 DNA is TGTGCCAGCAGCCGTGGGACTAGCGGAAGCACAGATACGCAGTATTTT. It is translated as CASSRGTSGSTDTQYF.

The CDR3 DNA reads as TGTGCCAGCTCACCACAGGGGGCTGGAACCGGGGAGCTGTTTTTT. It specifies CASSPQGAGTGELFF. The rearrangement joins TRBV18 to TRBJ2-2, with 7 bases identical to TRBD1. This CDR3 comprises 15 residues. Unmatched junction bases numbered 4, after V lost 1 base and J lost 5 bases. Per the germline V gene, CDR1 is KGHSH and CDR2 is LQKENI.

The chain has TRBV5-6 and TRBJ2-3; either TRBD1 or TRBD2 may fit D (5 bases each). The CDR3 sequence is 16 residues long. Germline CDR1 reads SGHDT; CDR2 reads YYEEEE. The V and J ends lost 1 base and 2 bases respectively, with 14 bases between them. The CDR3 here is CASSLLRQGVTDTQYF. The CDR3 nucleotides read TGTGCCAGCAGCTTGCTTCGGCAGGGAGTCACAGATACGCAGTATTTT.

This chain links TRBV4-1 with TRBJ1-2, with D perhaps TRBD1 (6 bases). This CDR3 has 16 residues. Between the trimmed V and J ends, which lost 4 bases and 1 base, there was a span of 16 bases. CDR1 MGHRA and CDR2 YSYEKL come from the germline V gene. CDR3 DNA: TGCGCCAGCAGCCCGTTATTTCAACAGGGTAACTATGGCTACACCTTC. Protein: CASSPLFQQGNYGYTF.

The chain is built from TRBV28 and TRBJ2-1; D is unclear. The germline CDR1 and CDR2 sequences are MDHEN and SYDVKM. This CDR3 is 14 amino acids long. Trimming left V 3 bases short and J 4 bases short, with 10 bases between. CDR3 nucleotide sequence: TGTGCCAGCAGTTTCTTGAGTGTATACAATGAGCAGTTCTTC. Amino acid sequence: CASSFLSVYNEQFF.

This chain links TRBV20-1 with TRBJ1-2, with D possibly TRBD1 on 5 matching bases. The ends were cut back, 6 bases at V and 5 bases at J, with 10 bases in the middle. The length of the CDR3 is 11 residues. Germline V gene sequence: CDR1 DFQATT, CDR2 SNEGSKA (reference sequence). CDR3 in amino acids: CSAPGRYGYTF. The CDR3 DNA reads TGCAGTGCCCCGGGGCGGTATGGCTACACCTTC.

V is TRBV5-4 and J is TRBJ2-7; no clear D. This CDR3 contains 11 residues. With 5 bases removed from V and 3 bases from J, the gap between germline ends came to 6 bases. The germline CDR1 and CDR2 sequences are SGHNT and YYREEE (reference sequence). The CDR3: CASSAGYEQYF. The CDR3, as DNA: TGTGCCAGCAGTGCTGGCTACGAGCAGTACTTC.

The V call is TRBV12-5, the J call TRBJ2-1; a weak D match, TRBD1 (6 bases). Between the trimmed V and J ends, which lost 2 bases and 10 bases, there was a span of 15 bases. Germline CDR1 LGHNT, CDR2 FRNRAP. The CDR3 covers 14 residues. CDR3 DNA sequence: TGTGCTAGTGGTTTGTCATACAGGGTCCACGAGCAGTTCTTC. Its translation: CASGLSYRVHEQFF.

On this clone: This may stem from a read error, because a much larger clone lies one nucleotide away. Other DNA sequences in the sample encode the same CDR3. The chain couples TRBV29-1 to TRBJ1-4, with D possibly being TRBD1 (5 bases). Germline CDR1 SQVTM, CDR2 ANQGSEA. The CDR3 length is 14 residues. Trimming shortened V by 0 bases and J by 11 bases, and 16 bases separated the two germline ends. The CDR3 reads CSVEDWGGSEKLFF. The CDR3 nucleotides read TGCAGCGTTGAAGATTGGGGGGGAAGTGAGAAACTGTTTTTT. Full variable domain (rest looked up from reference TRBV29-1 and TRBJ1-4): SAVISQKPSRDICQRGTSLTIQCQVDSQVTMMFWYRQQPGQSLTLIATANQGSEATYESGFVIDKFPISRPNLTFSTLTVSNMSPEDSSIYLCSVEDWGGSEKLFFGSGTQLSVL.

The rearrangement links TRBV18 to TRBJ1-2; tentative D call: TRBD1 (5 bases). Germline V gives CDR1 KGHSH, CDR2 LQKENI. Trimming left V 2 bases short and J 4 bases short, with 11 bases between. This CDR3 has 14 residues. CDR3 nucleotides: TGTGCCAGCTCACCAAGACAGAAGACCTATGGCTACACCTTC. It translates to CASSPRQKTYGYTF.

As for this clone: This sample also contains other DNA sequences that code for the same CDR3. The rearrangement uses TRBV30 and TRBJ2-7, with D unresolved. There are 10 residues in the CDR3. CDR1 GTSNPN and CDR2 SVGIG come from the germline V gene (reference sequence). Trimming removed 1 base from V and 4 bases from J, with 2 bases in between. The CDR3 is CAWSGYEQYF. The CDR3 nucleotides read TGTGCCTGGAGTGGGTACGAGCAGTACTTC.

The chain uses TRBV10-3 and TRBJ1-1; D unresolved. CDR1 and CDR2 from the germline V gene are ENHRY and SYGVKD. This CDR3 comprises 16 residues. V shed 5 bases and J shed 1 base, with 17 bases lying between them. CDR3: CAISSGRQDPNTEAFF. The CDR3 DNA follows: TGTGCCATCAGTTCCGGGAGGCAGGACCCGAACACTGAAGCTTTCTTT.

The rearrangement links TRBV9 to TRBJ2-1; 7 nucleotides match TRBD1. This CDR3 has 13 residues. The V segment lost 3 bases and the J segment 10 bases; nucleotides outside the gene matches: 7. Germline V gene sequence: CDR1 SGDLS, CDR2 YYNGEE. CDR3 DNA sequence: TGTGCCAGCAGCGGAAACAGGGGTCAGGAGCAGTTCTTC. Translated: CASSGNRGQEQFF.

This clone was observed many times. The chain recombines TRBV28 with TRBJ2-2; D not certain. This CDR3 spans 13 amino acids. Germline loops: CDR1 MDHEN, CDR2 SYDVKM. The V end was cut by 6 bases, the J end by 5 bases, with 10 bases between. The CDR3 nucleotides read TGTGCCAGCAGATCCCCCGCGACCGGGGAGCTGTTTTTT. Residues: CASRSPATGELFF.

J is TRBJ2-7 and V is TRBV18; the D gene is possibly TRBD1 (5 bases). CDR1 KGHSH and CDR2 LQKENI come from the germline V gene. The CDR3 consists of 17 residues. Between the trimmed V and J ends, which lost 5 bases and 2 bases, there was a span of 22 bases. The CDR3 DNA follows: TGTGCCAGCTCAACAGCAGGGTTGGGAACTTTCACCTACGAGCAGTACTTC. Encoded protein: CASSTAGLGTFTYEQYF.

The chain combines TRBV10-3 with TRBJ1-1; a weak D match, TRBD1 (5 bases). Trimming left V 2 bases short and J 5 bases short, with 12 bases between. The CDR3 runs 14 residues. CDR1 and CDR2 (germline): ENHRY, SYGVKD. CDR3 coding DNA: TGTGCCATCAGTGAGGCGGCAGGGTTGACTGAAGCTTTCTTT. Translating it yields CAISEAAGLTEAFF.

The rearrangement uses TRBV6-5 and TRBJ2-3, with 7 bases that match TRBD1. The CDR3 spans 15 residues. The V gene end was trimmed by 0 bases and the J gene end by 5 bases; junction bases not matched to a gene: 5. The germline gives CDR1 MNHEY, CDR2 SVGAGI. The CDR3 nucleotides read TGTGCCAGCAGTTACTCAGCAGGGGGTAGAGATACGCAGTATTTT. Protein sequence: CASSYSAGGRDTQYF.

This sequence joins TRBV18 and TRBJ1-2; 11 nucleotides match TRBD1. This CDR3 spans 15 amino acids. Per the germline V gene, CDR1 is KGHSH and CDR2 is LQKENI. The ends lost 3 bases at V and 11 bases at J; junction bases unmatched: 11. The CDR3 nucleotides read TGTGCCAGCTCACCGGACAGGGGGCCCCTCGTCCCATACACCTTC. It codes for CASSPDRGPLVPYTF. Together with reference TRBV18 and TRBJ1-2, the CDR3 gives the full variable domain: NAGVMQNPRHLVRRRGQEARLRCSPMKGHSHVYWYRQLPEEGLKFMVYLQKENIIDESGMPKERFSAEFPKEGPSILRIQQVVRGDSAAYFCASSPDRGPLVPYTFGSGTRLTVV.

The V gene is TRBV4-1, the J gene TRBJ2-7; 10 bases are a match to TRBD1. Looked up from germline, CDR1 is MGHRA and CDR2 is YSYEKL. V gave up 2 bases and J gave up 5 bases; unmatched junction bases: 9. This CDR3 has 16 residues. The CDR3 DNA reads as TGCGCCAGCAGCCAATCAGGGACAGGGGAGAAAAACGAGCAGTACTTC. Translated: CASSQSGTGEKNEQYF.

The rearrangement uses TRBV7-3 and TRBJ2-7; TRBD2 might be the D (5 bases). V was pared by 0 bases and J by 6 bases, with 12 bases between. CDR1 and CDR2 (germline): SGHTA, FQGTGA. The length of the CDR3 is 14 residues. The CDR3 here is CASSLTGAVAEQYF. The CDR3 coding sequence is TGTGCCAGCAGCTTAACGGGAGCTGTAGCCGAGCAGTACTTC.

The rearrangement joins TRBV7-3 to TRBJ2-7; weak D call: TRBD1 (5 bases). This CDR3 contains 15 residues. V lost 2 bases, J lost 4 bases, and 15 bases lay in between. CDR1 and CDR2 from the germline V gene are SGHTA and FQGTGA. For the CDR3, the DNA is TGTGCCAGCAGCTTATTGCAGGGCCCGGCATACGAGCAGTACTTC. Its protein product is CASSLLQGPAYEQYF. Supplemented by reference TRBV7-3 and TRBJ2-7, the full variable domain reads GAGVSQTPSNKVTEKGKYVELRCDPISGHTALYWYRQSLGQGPEFLIYFQGTGAADDSGLPNDRFFAVRPEGSVSTLKIQRTERGDSAVYLCASSLLQGPAYEQYFGPGTRLTVT.

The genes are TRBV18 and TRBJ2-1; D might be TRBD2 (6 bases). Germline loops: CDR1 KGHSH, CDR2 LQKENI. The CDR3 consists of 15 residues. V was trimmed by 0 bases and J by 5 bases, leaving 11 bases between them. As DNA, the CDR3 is TGTGCCAGCTCACCACCGGGAGGAGGGCACAATGAGCAGTTCTTC. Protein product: CASSPPGGGHNEQFF.

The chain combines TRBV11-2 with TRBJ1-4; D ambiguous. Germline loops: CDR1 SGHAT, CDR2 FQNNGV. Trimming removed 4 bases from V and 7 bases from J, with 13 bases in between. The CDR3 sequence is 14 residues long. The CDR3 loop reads CASSYGQFTEKLFF. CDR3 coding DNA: TGTGCCAGCAGCTATGGGCAGTTTACTGAAAAACTGTTTTTT.

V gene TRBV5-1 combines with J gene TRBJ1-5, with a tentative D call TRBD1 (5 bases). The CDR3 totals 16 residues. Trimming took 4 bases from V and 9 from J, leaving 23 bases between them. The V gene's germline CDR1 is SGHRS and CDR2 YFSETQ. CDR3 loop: CASSPGDREKVSPQHF. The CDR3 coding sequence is TGCGCCAGCAGCCCCGGGGACCGAGAAAAAGTTTCGCCCCAGCATTTT.

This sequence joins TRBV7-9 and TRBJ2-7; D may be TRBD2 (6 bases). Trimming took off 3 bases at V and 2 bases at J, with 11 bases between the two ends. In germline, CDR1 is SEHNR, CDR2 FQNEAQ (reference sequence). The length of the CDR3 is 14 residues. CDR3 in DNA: TGTGCCAGCAGCTTCCAGGGAGGCACCTACGAGCAGTACTTC. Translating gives CASSFQGGTYEQYF.

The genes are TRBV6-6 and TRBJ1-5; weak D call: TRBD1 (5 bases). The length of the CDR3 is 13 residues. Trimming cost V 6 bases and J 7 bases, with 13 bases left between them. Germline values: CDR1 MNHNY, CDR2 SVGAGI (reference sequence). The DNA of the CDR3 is TGTGCCAGCAGGGCAGGGTCGGCCCAGCCCCAGCATTTT. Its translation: CASRAGSAQPQHF.